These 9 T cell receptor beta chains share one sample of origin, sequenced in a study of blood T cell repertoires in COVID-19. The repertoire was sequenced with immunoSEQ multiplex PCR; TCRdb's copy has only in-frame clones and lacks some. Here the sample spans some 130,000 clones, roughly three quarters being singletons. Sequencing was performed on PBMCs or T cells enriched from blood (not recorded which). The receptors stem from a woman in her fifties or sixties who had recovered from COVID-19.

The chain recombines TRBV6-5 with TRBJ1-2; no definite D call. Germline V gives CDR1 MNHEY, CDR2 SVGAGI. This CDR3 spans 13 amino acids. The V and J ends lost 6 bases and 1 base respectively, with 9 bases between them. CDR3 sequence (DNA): TGTGCCAGCAGGGTCGGTTTTAACTATGGCTACACCTTC. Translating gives CASRVGFNYGYTF.

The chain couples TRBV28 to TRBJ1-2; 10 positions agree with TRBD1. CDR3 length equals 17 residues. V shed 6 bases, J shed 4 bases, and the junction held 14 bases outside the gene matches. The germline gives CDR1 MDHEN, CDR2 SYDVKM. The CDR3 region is CASSSGTGATAPYGYTF. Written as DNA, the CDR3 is TGTGCCAGCAGCTCCGGGACAGGGGCAACTGCGCCCTATGGCTACACCTTC.

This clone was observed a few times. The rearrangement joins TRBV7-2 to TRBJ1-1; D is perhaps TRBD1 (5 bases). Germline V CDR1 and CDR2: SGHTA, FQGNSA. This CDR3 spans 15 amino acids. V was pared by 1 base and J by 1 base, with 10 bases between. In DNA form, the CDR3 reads TGTGCCAGCAGCTTAGAGGGGTACTCGAACACTGAAGCTTTCTTT. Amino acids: CASSLEGYSNTEAFF. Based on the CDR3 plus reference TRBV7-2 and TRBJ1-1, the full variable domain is GAGVSQSPSNKVTEKGKDVELRCDPISGHTALYWYRQSLGQGLEFLIYFQGNSAPDKSGLPSDRFSAERTGGSVSTLTIQRTQQEDSAVYLCASSLEGYSNTEAFFGQGTRLTVV.

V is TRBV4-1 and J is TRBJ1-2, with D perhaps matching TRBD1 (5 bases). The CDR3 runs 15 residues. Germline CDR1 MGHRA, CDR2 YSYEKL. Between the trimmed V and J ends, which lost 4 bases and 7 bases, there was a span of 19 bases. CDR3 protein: CASSLLQGAESGYTF. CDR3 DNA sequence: TGCGCCAGCAGCCTCCTGCAGGGCGCGGAGTCTGGCTACACCTTC.

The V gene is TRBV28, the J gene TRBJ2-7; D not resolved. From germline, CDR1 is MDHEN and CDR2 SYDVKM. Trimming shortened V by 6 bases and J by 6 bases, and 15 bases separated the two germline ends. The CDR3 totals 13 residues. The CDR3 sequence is CASSAKMRFEQYV. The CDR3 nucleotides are TGTGCCAGCAGCGCTAAGATGAGGTTCGAGCAGTACGTC.

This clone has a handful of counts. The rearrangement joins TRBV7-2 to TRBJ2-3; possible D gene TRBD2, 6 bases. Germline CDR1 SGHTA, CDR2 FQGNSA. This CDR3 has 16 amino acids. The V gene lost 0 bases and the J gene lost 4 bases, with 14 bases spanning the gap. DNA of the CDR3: TGTGCCAGCAGCTTAGCGAGGTGGAGGGGCGCAGATACGCAGTATTTT. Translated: CASSLARWRGADTQYF.

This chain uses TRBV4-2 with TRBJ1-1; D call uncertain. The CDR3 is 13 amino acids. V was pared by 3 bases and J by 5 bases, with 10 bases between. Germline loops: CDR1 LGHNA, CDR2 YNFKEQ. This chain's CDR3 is CASSQASRTEAFF. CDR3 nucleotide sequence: TGTGCCAGCAGCCAGGCTTCGAGGACTGAAGCTTTCTTT.

The CDR3 sequence is CASSWTGHSSYEQYV. Here the CDR3 DNA reads TGTGCCAGCAGCTGGACAGGGCATAGCTCCTACGAGCAGTACGTC. V usage is TRBV7-2 and J usage is TRBJ2-7, with 8 nucleotides matching TRBD1. V shed 4 bases and J 0 bases; nucleotides not matched to a gene: 5. The CDR3 covers 15 residues. The germline CDR1 and CDR2 sequences are SGHTA and FQGNSA.

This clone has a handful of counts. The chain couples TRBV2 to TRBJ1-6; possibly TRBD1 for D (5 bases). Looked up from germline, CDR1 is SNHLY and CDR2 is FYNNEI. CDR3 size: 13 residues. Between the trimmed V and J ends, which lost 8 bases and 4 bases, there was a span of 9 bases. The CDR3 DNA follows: TGTGCCAGCCTACAGGAATATAATTCACCCCTCCACTTT. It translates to CASLQEYNSPLHF.